This T cell receptor beta chain appears in the sequencing data of a study of neurological immune-mediated disorders. V was shortened by 2 bases and J by 7 bases, with 10 bases between the two germline ends. Per germline, CDR1 SGHDT and CDR2 YYEEEE. The CDR3 has 13 amino acids. TCRdb recomputed calls from the 5' RACE reads with MiXCR, one row per CDR3 protein. The sample includes 26,000 or so distinct CDR3 sequences, just over 6.5% of them seen just once. This clonotype was counted at least ten times. This rearrangement joins TRBV5-6 to TRBJ2-1; D might be TRBD2 (6 bases). The source of this sequence is a woman in her fifties or sixties in good health. What was sequenced was PBMCs. Here the CDR3 reads CASSFDAGNEQFF. The CDR3 region has the DNA TGTGCCAGCAGCTTTGATGCGGGGAATGAGCAGTTCTTC.